This TCR beta chain was profiled in a study of lymphopenia after photon versus proton radiotherapy. The table came from immunoSEQ multiplex PCR; TCRdb's copy has only in-frame clones and leaves some out. The table records tens of thousands of clones, 84% of them present only once. Overall study results and limits: After the lymphocyte nadir, photon-treated repertoires showed oligoclonal expansion, especially of CD8+ Temra cells.

Trimming cost V 3 bases and J 4 bases, with 10 bases left between them. Germline lookup yields CDR1 SGDLS and CDR2 YYNGEE. This CDR3 comprises 14 residues. For this clone: Its specificity is not known.

The sequencing here drew on peripheral blood, taken from a patient treated with proton-based radiotherapy. The receptor was derived from a man aged 60 to 69 with pancreatic cancer. The chain links TRBV9 to TRBJ1-4; possibly TRBD1 for D (5 bases). The CDR3, as DNA: TGTGCCAGCAGCGAGACAGTACTTAATGAAAAACTGTTTTTT. The encoded protein is CASSETVLNEKLFF.